This T cell receptor (beta chain) originates from a study of T cell responses to AZD1222 COVID-19 vaccine. Overall study results and limits: After two AZD1222 doses, spike-specific TCR breadth and depth rose versus day 0. The repertoires were collected only after the peak T cell response. The donor group comprised mostly white British people and more females; the analysis possibly underestimated clonal diversity. Spike was spanned by vaccine-associated CD4 TCRs, which were dominant at 160-218 and 743-854.

Clones were sequenced by immunoSEQ multiplex PCR, and TCRdb holds only the in-frame ones, with some missing. Found here are 95,000 to 150,000 clones, roughly 90% of them singletons; the top ten hold 8.5% to 10%. About this clone: Its antigen is unknown.

This CDR3 has 14 amino acids. V lost 2 bases and J 2 bases, leaving 10 bases between the germline ends. The germline V gene encodes CDR1 MGHRA and CDR2 YSYEKL. The genes are TRBV4-1 and TRBJ2-7; a weak D match, TRBD1 (6 bases). Source: peripheral blood, taken on day 0 of AZD1222 vaccination. This TCR was recovered from an adult in good health. The CDR3 loop is CASSQNRVTYEQYF. DNA for the CDR3: TGCGCCAGCAGCCAAAACAGGGTAACCTACGAGCAGTACTTC.